The table lists the clone carrying this T cell receptor (beta chain) with a count of one. This sample is part of a study of cytomegalovirus exposure and HLA in healthy donors. Trimming took 3 bases from V and 4 from J, leaving 17 bases between them. Germline CDR1 reads SGHTA; CDR2 reads FQGNSA. This CDR3 has 16 residues. With 60 Vbeta and 13 Jbeta primers, the PCR was carried out. The table came from immunoSEQ multiplex PCR; TCRdb's copy has only in-frame clones and leaves some out. The table lists some 140,000 clones, roughly 83% of them singletons. The clonotype comes from a female donor in good health and CMV-seronegative. V usage is TRBV7-2 and J usage is TRBJ2-3; weak D call: TRBD1 (7 bases). The sequencing input was PBMCs. In nucleotides, the CDR3 is TGTGCCAGCAGCTTTACAGGGGTGGGGGGCGCAGATACGCAGTATTTT. This translates into CASSFTGVGGADTQYF.